This is a list of T cell receptor beta chains from one sample in a study of regulatory T cells in long-lasting Graves disease. TCRdb itself ran the multiplex PCR reads through MiXCR, one entry per CDR3 protein. Of 620,000 or so distinct CDR3 sequences listed, 16% were seen once; the top ten hold about 17%. These data also formed part of another study, on T cells in Graves' hyperthyroidism and ophthalmopathy.

The sample consisted of peripheral blood mononuclear cells (PBMCs), taken at new diagnosis, from a patient treated with antithyroid drugs. These receptors all stem from a woman aged 30 to 39 with Graves disease. The CDR3 runs from the conserved cysteine through the conserved F or W. D genes are given only for firm matches. Clone size is shown for a subset of rows, as once, few, many or a class of expanded clone.

clone size	V gene	J gene	D gene	CDR3 length	CDR3 DNA	CDR3 protein
many	TRBV28	TRBJ2-1	TRBD1	14	TGTGCCAGCACCCCTGGACAGGGGCTCAATGAGCAGTTCTTC	CASTPGQGLNEQFF
many	TRBV6-1	TRBJ1-1	.	13	TGTGCCAGCAGGCTTCAGGAGAACACTGAAGCTTTCTTT	CASRLQENTEAFF
.	TRBV15	TRBJ1-3	.	22	TGTGCCACCAGCAGAGAGGGGCCATTAGGAGGGACCCCTGAGTATCGGAGAAACACCATATATTTT	CATSREGPLGGTPEYRRNTIYF
few	TRBV7-9	TRBJ2-3	.	16	TGTGCCAGCAGCTTAGTAGTTGGCGGCCGCACAGATACGCAGTATTTT	CASSLVVGGRTDTQYF
many	TRBV13	TRBJ1-1	TRBD1	15	TGTGCCAGCAGCCTACACAGGGGGATGATCACTGAAGCTTTCTTT	CASSLHRGMITEAFF
.	TRBV20-1	TRBJ2-5	.	14	TGCAGTGCTATAGCGGACCTTCGGGGGGAGACCCAGTACTTC	CSAIADLRGETQYF
few	TRBV27	TRBJ1-4	.	15	TGTGCCAGCAGTTTCGGGGGCAGGGCGGGCGAAAAACTGTTTTTT	CASSFGGRAGEKLFF
.	TRBV28	TRBJ2-7	.	16	TGTGCCAGCAGCTTGAGGTCCGGGACGTCGGCCTACGAGCAGTACTTC	CASSLRSGTSAYEQYF
.	TRBV30	TRBJ2-2	TRBD2	11	TGTGCCCGAGTAGCGGGACTCGAGCTGTTTTTT	CARVAGLELFF
.	TRBV5-1	TRBJ2-3	.	15	TGCGCCAGCAGCTTGGAACCGTCTACCACAGATACGCAGTATTTT	CASSLEPSTTDTQYF
many	TRBV27	TRBJ1-2	TRBD1	11	TGTGCCAGCGGACAGGGTTATGGCTACACCTTC	CASGQGYGYTF
.	TRBV10-2	TRBJ2-1	TRBD2	16	TGCGCCAGCAGTTCCATTACTAGCGGGAATAATTATGAGCAGTTCTTC	CASSSITSGNNYEQFF
.	TRBV20-1	TRBJ2-5	TRBD2	14	TGCAGTGCCATAGCGGGAGGGTACCAAGAGACCCAGTACTTC	CSAIAGGYQETQYF
.	TRBV20-1	TRBJ2-7	.	12	TGCAGTGCGTCGGACAACTCCTACGAGCAGTACTTC	CSASDNSYEQYF
few	TRBV7-7	TRBJ2-5	.	15	TGTGCTAGCAGCTTAGTGGCGGCTAACCAAGAGACCCAGTACTTC	CASSLVAANQETQYF
.	TRBV5-1	TRBJ2-5	TRBD1	16	TGCGCCAGCAGCTTGTTCACCGGGACAGGACAAGAGACCCAGTACTTC	CASSLFTGTGQETQYF
many	TRBV27	TRBJ2-5	.	12	TGTGCCACCGGGCCGTACCAAGAGACCCAGTACTTC	CATGPYQETQYF
few	TRBV10-3	TRBJ2-7	.	14	TGTGCCATAAGCCCGGGTACGAGCTCCTACGAGCAGTACTTC	CAISPGTSSYEQYF
few	TRBV10-2	TRBJ2-6	.	15	TGCGCCAGCAGTGACGGGTCCACTGGGGCCAACGTCCTGACTTTC	CASSDGSTGANVLTF
few	TRBV28	TRBJ1-2	.	14	TGTGCCAGCAGTTCGGGAAATACAGACTATGGCTACACCTTC	CASSSGNTDYGYTF
.	TRBV14	TRBJ1-1	.	13	TGTGCCAGCAGCCAGGGGTACGGCACTGAAGCTTTCTTT	CASSQGYGTEAFF
few	TRBV9	TRBJ2-1	.	16	TGTGCCAGCAGCCCAACGGCTGGGAGCTCCTACAATGAGCAGTTCTTC	CASSPTAGSSYNEQFF
many	TRBV7-2	TRBJ1-5	.	14	TGTGCCAGCAGCTTGGGTTCCGTTAATCAGCCCCAGCATTTT	CASSLGSVNQPQHF
few	TRBV9	TRBJ2-3	.	12	TGTGCCAGCAGCAAGGAGTTAGATACGCAGTATTTT	CASSKELDTQYF
few	TRBV5-1	TRBJ1-2	.	13	TGCGCCAGCAGCTCCCGGGACGGCTATGGCTACACCTTC	CASSSRDGYGYTF
few	TRBV3-1	TRBJ1-4	.	13	TGTGCCAGCAGCGCTATATCGGGTGAAAAACTGTTTTTT	CASSAISGEKLFF
many	TRBV30	TRBJ2-1	TRBD2	17	TGTGCCTGGGCCAATCCATTTGGTAGCGGGAGGTCTAATGAGCAGTTCTTC	CAWANPFGSGRSNEQFF
.	TRBV12-3/TRBV12-4	TRBJ2-7	TRBD1	14	TGTGCCAGCAGTGTGACAGGGTACGCGTACGAGCAGTACTTC	CASSVTGYAYEQYF
few	TRBV4-2	TRBJ2-1	.	12	TGTGCCAGCAGCCAAGATTACGGCGAGCAGTTCTTC	CASSQDYGEQFF
.	TRBV10-3	TRBJ2-3	TRBD2	19	TGTGCCATCAGTGAGTCAGGTGGGCTAGCGGGAGCCGGCACAGATACGCAGTATTTT	CAISESGGLAGAGTDTQYF
few	TRBV5-1	TRBJ2-7	.	15	TGCGCCAGCAGCCCGACCAGGGGGGGTACCTACGAGCAGTACTTC	CASSPTRGGTYEQYF
many	TRBV7-9	TRBJ1-2	.	14	TGTGCCAGCAGCTTATCGGGATCCTTCCATGGCTACACCTTC	CASSLSGSFHGYTF
many	TRBV6-2/TRBV6-3	TRBJ1-4	TRBD1	15	TGTGCCAGCAGTTTTCAGGGGGCAACTAATGAAAAACTGTTTTTT	CASSFQGATNEKLFF
.	TRBV2	TRBJ2-2	.	14	TGTGCCAGCACGGACAGATTAAACACCGGGGAGCTGTTTTTT	CASTDRLNTGELFF
.	TRBV18	TRBJ1-1	TRBD1	16	TGTGCCAGCTCACCTCAAGAGGGGGCCCTGGACACTGAAGCTTTCTTT	CASSPQEGALDTEAFF
.	TRBV9	TRBJ2-1	.	15	TGTGCCAGCAGCGTAGAGCTGAGCTCCTACAATGAGCAGTTCTTC	CASSVELSSYNEQFF
.	TRBV5-4	TRBJ2-5	.	17	TGTGCCAGCAGCTTGGGCGTGGCAGGGGCAGCGGGAGAGACCCAGTACTTC	CASSLGVAGAAGETQYF
few	TRBV10-3	TRBJ2-7	.	15	TGTGCCATCAGCCCTGCTAATGGGGGACTCTACGAGCAGTACTTC	CAISPANGGLYEQYF
few	TRBV28	TRBJ1-6	.	11	TGTGCCAGCAGGGCCCAGCCACCCCTCCACTTT	CASRAQPPLHF
few	TRBV30	TRBJ1-1	TRBD1	15	TGTGCCTGGAGTCTGACAGGGGGACTTTTCACTGAAGCTTTCTTT	CAWSLTGGLFTEAFF
many	TRBV12-3/TRBV12-4	TRBJ2-1	.	18	TGTGCCAGCAGTTTAGAAGGGCGGAGGGGGGATCCCTACAATGAGCAGTTCTTC	CASSLEGRRGDPYNEQFF
.	TRBV24-1	TRBJ1-2	TRBD1	15	TGTGCCACCAGTGATGGGACAGGATCTAACTATGGCTACACCTTC	CATSDGTGSNYGYTF